Listed here is a single TCR beta chain. Its target antigen remains unknown. It has no much larger one-base neighbor in the sample; base qualities were not kept. The data originate from a study of blood T cell repertoires in COVID-19 (dated by TCRdb to about 2020). Notes on the research overall: Collaborator samples came from the United States, Italy and Spain and covered acute and convalescent phases of COVID-19. The samples were drawn from two sources: the first 160 participants of the ongoing ImmuneRACE study, and 1,254 subjects contributed by 6 global collaborators. Where HLA class I and class II types were available, the types were taken from metadata supplied by the sample provider, not from assay-based typing. The repertoires were made available in a free public database intended to serve as a resource for research on the immune response to SARS-CoV-2. The prospective study material was composed of cDNA or gDNA derived from T cells, B-cell-depleted T cells, or PBMCs. The dataset comprised deeply sampled blood TCRbeta repertoires from subjects exposed to, actively infected with, or recovered from COVID-19. A de-identified subject ID, COVID-19 status, age in years and sex were almost always included in the sample metadata.

After removal of 1 base from V and 5 bases from J, the junction retains 5 bases not matched to a gene. Counted from cysteine to phenylalanine, this CDR3 has 14 amino acids. Only the CDR3 DNA stays, 42 bases, in frame from base 1. Looking up the germline V gene (reference sequence) yields CDR1 SGHNT and CDR2 YYREEE. One collaborating source in Seattle enrolled patients during active infection and followed them longitudinally through the course of disease. Whole blood was collected in K2EDTA tubes by collaborating institutions according to the institutions' own protocols. For TCRbeta analysis, collaborators shipped samples as frozen whole blood, isolated PBMCs, or DNA extracted from either of those sample types. TCRbeta CDR3 regions were amplified from genomic DNA by means of the immunoSEQ Assay, a bias-controlled multiplex PCR. The source study handled its data this way. The number of nucleated cells in each sample was estimated by amplification of reference gene primers within the assay. To quantify the absolute abundance of each unique TCRbeta CDR3 rearrangement, sequence reads were collapsed and filtered. For each sample, productive Simpson clonality was calculated by taking the square root of Simpson's diversity index across productive rearrangements. The immuneACCESS repertoire file appears here via TCRdb, limited to in-frame rearrangements. These files lack a portion of the clones; in checked studies, under half of the deficit traces to unresolved V genes, and the cause of the others is not known. D and trimming were read from the DNA, whereas the V and J calls and clone size are those reported in that table. Counted in this sample were roughly 200,000 clones; 80% to 85% of them appeared once. The ten largest clones capture around 6.7% of the sample.

Paper-wide results and their limitations: The amount of clinical and demographic metadata varied by source and participant and was provided uncurated.

The material sequenced was peripheral blood. In this chain, TRBV5-4 is recombined with TRBJ2-5, with 7 junctional bases fitting TRBD2. This clonotype was obtained from a woman in her 40s with COVID-19, enrolled during active disease. The DNA sequence follows: TGTGCCAGCAGCTTGACGGGGGGAGGGGAGACCCAGTACTTC. The translation is CASSLTGGGETQYF.